The subject of this entry is one T cell receptor beta chain. No antigen is known for it. The data originate from a study of neoadjuvant anti-PD-1 for oral cavity cancer. Study results and caveats: With three patients per group, TCR findings need larger cohorts. Non-responders to neoadjuvant nivolumab had significantly more clonal PBMC T cells than responders.

CDR3 length: 15 residues. Losses at the gene ends were 3 bases for V and 7 bases for J; bases not matched to a gene: 6. Germline V CDR1 and CDR2: MNHEY, SMNVEV (reference sequence). Time point defined: after neoadjuvant nivolumab, at surgical resection. These oral cavity squamous cell carcinomas were HPV-negative and locally advanced. The assay was immunoSEQ multiplex PCR, and TCRdb's table has in-frame clones only and misses some. Counted here are about 14,000 clones, around 70% occurring once; the ten biggest clones make up 3% to 3.5%. This clonotype was obtained from a person between 40 and 79 years old with oral cavity squamous cell carcinoma. This sample comprised PBMCs, obtained after nivolumab (anti-PD-1) treatment. The J gene is TRBJ2-1, the V gene TRBV27; 10 positions agree with TRBD2. This CDR3 is CASSLGPSGSNEQFF. Written as DNA, the CDR3 is TGTGCCAGCAGTTTGGGGCCTAGCGGGAGTAATGAGCAGTTCTTC.